This TCR beta chain was obtained from a study of cytomegalovirus exposure and HLA in healthy donors. Germline-derived CDR1 and CDR2 are DFQATT and SNEGSKA (reference sequence). The V end lost 5 bases, the J end lost 8 bases, and 10 bases lay between the germline ends. The CDR3 loop spans 11 amino acids. A multiplex PCR was run with 60 Vbeta primers and 13 Jbeta primers. TCRdb's table, derived via immunoSEQ multiplex PCR, lists solely in-frame clones and lacks some. Here the sample spans approximately 70,000 clones, roughly 72% being singletons. The clonotype comes from a woman aged 25-40 years in good health and CMV-seropositive. The sequenced material came from PBMCs. The V call is TRBV20-1, the J call TRBJ1-3, with D tentatively TRBD1 (6 bases). DNA for the CDR3: TGCAGTGCTCGACAGGAATACACCATATATTTT. It codes for CSARQEYTIYF.